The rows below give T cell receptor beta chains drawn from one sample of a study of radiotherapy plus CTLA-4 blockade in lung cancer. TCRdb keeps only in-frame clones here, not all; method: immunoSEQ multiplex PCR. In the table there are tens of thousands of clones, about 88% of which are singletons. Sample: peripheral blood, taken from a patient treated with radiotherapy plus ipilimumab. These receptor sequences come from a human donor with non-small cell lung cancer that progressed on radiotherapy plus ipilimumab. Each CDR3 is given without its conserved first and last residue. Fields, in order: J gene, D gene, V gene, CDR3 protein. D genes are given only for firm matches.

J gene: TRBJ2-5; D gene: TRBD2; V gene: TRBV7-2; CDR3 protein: ASSLVAGGGETQY
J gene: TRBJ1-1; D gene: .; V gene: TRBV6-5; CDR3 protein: ASSYSGGTEAF
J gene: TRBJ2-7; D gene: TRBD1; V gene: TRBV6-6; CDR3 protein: ASGTGTEQYEQY
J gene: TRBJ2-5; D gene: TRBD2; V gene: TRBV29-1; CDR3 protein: SVRRGGRETQY
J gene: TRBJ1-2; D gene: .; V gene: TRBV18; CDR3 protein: ASSPRAYGYT
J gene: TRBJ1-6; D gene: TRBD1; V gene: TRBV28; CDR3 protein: ASSVPGQGTPLH
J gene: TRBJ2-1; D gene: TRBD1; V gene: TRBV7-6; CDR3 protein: ASSSSQGQLGF
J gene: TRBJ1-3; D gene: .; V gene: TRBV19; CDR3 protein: ASSIQQSSGNTIY
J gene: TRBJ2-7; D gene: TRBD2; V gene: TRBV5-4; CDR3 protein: ASSLGLAGASDEQY
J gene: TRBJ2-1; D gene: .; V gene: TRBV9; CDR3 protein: ASSVAGRDEQF
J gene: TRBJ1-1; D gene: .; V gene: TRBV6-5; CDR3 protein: ASSYKTGNTEAF
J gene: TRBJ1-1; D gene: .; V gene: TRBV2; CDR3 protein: ASSEERAMNTEAF
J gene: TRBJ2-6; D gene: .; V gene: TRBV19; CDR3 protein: ASTPYGAGANVLT
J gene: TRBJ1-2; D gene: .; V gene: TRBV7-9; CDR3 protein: ASSLGGQGRDGYT
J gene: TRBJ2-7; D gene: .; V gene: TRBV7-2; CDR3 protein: ASSPRDGAYEQY
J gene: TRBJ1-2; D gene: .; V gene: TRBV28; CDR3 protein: ASSFVEGYT
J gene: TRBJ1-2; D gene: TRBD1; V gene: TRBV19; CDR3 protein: ASSPQGASGYT
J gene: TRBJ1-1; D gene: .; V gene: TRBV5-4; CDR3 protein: ASSLEAGMGNTEAF
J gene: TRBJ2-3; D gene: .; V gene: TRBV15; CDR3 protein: ASRWGSTDTQY
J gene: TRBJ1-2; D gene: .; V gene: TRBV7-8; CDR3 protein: ASSRSLNSGYT
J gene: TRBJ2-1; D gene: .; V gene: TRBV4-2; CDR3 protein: ASSQEMGGSSYNEQF
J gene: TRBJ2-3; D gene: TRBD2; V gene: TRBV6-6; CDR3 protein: ASSYASGGGTDTQY
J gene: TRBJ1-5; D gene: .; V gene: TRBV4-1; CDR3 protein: ASSPGTHSNQPQH
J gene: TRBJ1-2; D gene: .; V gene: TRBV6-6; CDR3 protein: ASSGLGSYGYT
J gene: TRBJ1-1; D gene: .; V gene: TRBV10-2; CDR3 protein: ASQGIGTEAF
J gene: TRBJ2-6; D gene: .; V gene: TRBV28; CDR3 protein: ASSWGSGANVLT
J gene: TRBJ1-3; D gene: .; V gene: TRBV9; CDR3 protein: ASSGTFVAGNTIY
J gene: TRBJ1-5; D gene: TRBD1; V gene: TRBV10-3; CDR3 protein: AISEGQGGQPQH
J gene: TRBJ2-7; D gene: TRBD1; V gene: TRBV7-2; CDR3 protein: ASSQTGQGPYEQY
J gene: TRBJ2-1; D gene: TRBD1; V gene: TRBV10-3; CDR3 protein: AISVDRGGYNEQF
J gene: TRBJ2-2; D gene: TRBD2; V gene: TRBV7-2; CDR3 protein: ASSLAGGSGELF
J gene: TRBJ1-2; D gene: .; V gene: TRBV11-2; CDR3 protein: ASSLMGGAEGYT
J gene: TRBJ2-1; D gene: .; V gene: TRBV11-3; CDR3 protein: ASSPTRSSYNEQF
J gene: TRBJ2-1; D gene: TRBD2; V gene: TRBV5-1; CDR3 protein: ASSWTSGTYNEQF
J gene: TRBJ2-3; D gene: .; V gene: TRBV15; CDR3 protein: ATSRAQDTQY
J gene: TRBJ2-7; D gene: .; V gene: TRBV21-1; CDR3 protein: ASSKTGGHEQY
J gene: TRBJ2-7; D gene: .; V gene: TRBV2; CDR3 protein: ASSEGTSYEQY
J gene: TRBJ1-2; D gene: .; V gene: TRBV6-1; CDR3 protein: ASALTGPDYGYT
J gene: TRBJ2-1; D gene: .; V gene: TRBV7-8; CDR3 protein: ASSLGRPSSYNEQF
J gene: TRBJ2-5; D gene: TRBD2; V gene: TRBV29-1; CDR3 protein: SSGGGAETQY
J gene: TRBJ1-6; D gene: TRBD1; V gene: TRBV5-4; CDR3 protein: ASRTGAYNSPLH
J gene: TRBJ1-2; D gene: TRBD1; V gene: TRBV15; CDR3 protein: ATSRDLGQGYGYT
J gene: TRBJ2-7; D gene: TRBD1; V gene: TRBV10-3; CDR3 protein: AIRPGQGASEQY
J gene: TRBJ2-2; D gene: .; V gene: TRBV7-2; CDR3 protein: ASSLAGLDTGELF
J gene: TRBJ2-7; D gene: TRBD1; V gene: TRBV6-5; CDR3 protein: ASRLRDRGGLEQY
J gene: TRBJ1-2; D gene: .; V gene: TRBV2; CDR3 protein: AGSLGLNYGYT
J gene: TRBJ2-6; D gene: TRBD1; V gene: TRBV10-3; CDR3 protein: AISKGQGAVGANVLT
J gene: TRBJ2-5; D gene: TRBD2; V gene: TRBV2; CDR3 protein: ASSPLAGAIETQY
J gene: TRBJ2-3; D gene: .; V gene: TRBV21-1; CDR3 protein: ASSKAKGLVGTDTQY
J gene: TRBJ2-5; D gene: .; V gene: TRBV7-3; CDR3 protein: ASSLTARGETQY
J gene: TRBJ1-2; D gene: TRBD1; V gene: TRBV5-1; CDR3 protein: ASSPAQGLIGYT
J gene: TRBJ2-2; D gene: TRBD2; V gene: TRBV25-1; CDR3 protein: ASTHGRVTGELF
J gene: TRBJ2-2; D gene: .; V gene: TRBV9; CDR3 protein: ASSVGSLTNTGELF
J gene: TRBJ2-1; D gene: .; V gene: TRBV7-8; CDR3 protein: ASSPQGEQF
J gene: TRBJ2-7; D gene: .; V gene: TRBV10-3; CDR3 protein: AISDGVSSYEQY